This T cell receptor beta chain was documented in a study of untreated major depressive disorder. Findings and limits, study-wide: CD4+ T cells from depressed patients used TRBV05-01 (Vbeta 5.1) more often than controls.

Comment on this clone: Antigen unknown.

The table came from immunoSEQ multiplex PCR; TCRdb's copy has only in-frame clones and leaves some out. The profile shows about 20,000 clones, around 87% of them singletons. No current or lifetime mood disorder and depressive symptom score of 5 or less defined controls. CD4+ T cells were isolated from thawed PBMCs by magnetic negative selection. Germline V gene lookup returns CDR1 SGHDT and CDR2 YYEEEE. There are 14 residues in the CDR3. V was shortened by 4 bases and J by 2 bases, with 11 bases between the two germline ends. The sample comprised CD4+ T cells from PBMCs. J is TRBJ2-3 and V is TRBV5-6; perhaps TRBD2 as D (5 bases). This receptor was identified in a woman aged 30 to 39 in good health. DNA of the CDR3: TGTGCCAGCAGCCCTCTGAGGGTCACAGATACGCAGTATTTT. This encodes CASSPLRVTDTQYF.